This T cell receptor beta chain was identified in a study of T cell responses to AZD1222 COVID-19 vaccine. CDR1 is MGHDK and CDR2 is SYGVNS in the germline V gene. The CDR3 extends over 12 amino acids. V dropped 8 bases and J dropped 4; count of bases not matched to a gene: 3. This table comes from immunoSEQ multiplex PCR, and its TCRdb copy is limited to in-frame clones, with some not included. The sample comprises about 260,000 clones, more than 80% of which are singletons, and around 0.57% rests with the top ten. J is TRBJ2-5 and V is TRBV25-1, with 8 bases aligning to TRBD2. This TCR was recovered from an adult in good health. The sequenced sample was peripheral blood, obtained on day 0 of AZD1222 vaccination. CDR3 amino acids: CASAGGGETQYF. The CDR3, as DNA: TGTGCCAGCGCCGGGGGGGGAGAGACCCAGTACTTC.